This T cell receptor beta chain was identified in a study of blood T cell repertoires in COVID-19. Study background: Italy, Spain and the United States were the sources of the convalescent and acute COVID-19 samples. In each case, the material was cDNA or gDNA derived from T cells, B-cell-depleted T cells, or PBMCs.

This CDR3 is built from 16 residues. CDR1 and CDR2 from the germline V gene are SGHDN and FVKESK. V gave up 2 bases and J gave up 4 bases, with 17 bases separating them. Original processing notes: How many nucleated cells were present was estimated from reference gene primer amplification. Assay used: immunoSEQ multiplex PCR; TCRdb lists only in-frame clones, some missing. V, J and clone size reflect that table, while D and trimming were determined from the DNA. The data show roughly 240,000 clones, 70% to 90% seen once. The J gene is TRBJ2-5, the V gene TRBV14; the D gene is possibly TRBD1 (6 bases). The sample comprised peripheral blood. This TCR was sampled from a woman aged 25 to 45 who had recovered from COVID-19. The DNA of the CDR3 is TGTGCCAGCAGCCAATGGGGGCGATCGGTGCGAGAGACCCAGTACTTC. Encoded protein: CASSQWGRSVRETQYF.